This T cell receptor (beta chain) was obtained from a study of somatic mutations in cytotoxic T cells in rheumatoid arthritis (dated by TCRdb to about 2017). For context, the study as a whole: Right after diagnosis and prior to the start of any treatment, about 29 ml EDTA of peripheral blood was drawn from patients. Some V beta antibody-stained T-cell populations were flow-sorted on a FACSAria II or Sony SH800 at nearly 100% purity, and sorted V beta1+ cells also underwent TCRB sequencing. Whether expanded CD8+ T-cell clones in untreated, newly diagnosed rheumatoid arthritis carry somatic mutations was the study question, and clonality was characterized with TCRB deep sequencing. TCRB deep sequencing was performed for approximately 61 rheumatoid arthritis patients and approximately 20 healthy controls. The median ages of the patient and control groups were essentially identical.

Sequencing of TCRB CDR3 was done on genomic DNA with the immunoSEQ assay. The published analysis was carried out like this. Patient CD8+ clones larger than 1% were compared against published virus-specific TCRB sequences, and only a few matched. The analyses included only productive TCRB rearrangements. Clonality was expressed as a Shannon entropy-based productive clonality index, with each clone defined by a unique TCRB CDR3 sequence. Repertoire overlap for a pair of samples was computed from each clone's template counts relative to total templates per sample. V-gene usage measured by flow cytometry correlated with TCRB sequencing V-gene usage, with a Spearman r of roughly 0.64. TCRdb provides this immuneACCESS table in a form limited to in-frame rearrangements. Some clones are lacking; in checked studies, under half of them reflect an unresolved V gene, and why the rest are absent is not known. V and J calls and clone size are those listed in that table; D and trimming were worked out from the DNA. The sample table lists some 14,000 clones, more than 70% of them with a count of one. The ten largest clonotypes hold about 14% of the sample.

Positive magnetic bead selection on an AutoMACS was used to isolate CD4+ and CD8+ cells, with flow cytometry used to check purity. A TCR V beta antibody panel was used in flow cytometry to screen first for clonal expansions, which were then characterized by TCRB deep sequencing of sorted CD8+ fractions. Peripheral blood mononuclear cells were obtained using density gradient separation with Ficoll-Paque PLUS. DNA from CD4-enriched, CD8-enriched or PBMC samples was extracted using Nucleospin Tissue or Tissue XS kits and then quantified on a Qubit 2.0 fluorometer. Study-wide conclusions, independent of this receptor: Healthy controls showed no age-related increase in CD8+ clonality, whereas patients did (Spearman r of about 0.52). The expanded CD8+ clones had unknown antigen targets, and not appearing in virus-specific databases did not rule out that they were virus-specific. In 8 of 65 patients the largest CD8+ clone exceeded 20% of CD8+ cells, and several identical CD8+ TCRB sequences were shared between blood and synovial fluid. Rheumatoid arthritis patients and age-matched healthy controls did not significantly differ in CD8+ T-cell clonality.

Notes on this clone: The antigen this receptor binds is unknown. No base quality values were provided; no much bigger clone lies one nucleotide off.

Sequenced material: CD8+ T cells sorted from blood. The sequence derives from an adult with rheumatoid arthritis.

The CDR3 protein sequence reads: CASSPGESYEQYF. The nucleotide sequence reads as follows: TGTGCCAGCAGTCCGGGAGAGAGCTACGAGCAGTACTTC. The chain is assembled from TRBV6-1 and TRBJ2-7, with TRBD2 as a weak D call on 6 bases. From the germline V gene, CDR1 is MNHNS and CDR2 is SASEGT. Its CDR3 holds 13 amino acids, cysteine through phenylalanine. Kept here is only the CDR3 DNA, which spans 39 bases and is read in frame from base 1. Trimming at the junction amounts to 5 bases on V and 3 bases on J, and the germline ends lie 11 bases apart.